The T cell receptor (beta chain) described here comes from a study of cytomegalovirus exposure and HLA in healthy donors. In the study overall: In a later analysis, it was reported that the roughly 120 validation repertoires had been produced on the same platform as the 670 or so repertoires belonging to the first cohort.

The CDR3 loop spans 13 amino acids. The junction had 4 bases not matched to a gene; V was cut back by 7 bases and J by 3 bases. In germline, CDR1 is SNHLY, CDR2 FYNNEI. On this clone: The antigen remains unidentified.

Study outcomes and limitations: Researchers counted 180 or so TCR beta chains as cytomegalovirus-associated.

Data came from immunoSEQ multiplex PCR; TCRdb stores just in-frame clones and leaves some out. This repertoire shows approximately 200,000 clones, 75% to 95% found once; its top ten account for 0.85% to 1.2%. The sequence was obtained from a woman under 30 in good health and CMV-seronegative. Material: PBMCs. The genes are TRBV2 and TRBJ2-7; 9 bases are a match to TRBD1. CDR3 protein: CASKGQGYYEQYF. As DNA, the CDR3 is TGTGCCAGCAAAGGACAGGGGTACTACGAGCAGTACTTC.